The 21 T cell receptor beta chains below come from one sample, sequenced in a study of blood T cell repertoires in COVID-19. The data were produced by immunoSEQ multiplex PCR, yet TCRdb's version contains in-frame clones alone and is incomplete. The sample has over 150,000 clones, approximately 85% seen once. Sequences were obtained from peripheral blood. The receptors were gathered from a man aged 55 to 70 with COVID-19, enrolled during active disease.

The chain links TRBV5-1 to TRBJ1-4; tentatively, D is TRBD1 (5 bases). Germline CDR1 SGHRS, CDR2 YFSETQ. The CDR3 totals 14 residues. V shed 0 bases and J shed 7 bases, with 10 bases lying between them. CDR3 loop: CASSLVPQGEKLFF. DNA for the CDR3: TGCGCCAGCAGCTTGGTGCCTCAGGGTGAAAAACTGTTTTTT.

The chain recombines TRBV18 with TRBJ1-3; D is undetermined. Looked up from germline, CDR1 is KGHSH and CDR2 is LQKENI. CDR3 length: 15 amino acids. V lost 2 bases and J 0 bases, leaving 8 bases between the germline ends. CDR3 residues: CASSPTLSSGNTIYF. CDR3 nucleotide sequence: TGTGCCAGCTCACCAACCCTGAGCTCTGGAAACACCATATATTTT.

V usage is TRBV28 and J usage is TRBJ1-1; 11 bases map to TRBD1. CDR3 length equals 15 residues. The germline V gene encodes CDR1 MDHEN and CDR2 SYDVKM. J gave up 1 base and V 7 bases, and 5 bases lay outside the gene matches. The CDR3 spells CASTPGQGGNTEAFF. In DNA, the CDR3 is TGTGCCAGCACCCCGGGACAGGGGGGGAACACTGAAGCTTTCTTT. The whole variable domain, filled in from reference TRBV28 and TRBJ1-1, reads DVKVTQSSRYLVKRTGEKVFLECVQDMDHENMFWYRQDPGLGLRLIYFSYDVKMKEKGDIPEGYSVSREKKERFSLILESASTNQTSMYLCASTPGQGGNTEAFFGQGTRLTVV.

This chain connects TRBV2 to TRBJ1-3; D is unresolved. The V end lost 6 bases, the J end lost 7 bases, and 16 bases lay between the germline ends. Germline V gene sequence: CDR1 SNHLY, CDR2 FYNNEI. This CDR3 spans 14 amino acids. The CDR3: CASRVTLLGNTIYF. The CDR3 coding sequence is TGTGCCAGCAGGGTGACACTTTTGGGTAACACCATATATTTT. Filled out from reference TRBV2 and TRBJ1-3, the complete variable domain reads EPEVTQTPSHQVTQMGQEVILRCVPISNHLYFYWYRQILGQKVEFLVSFYNNEISEKSEIFDDQFSVERPDGSNFTLKIRSTKLEDSAMYFCASRVTLLGNTIYFGEGSWLTVV.

This chain connects TRBV7-2 to TRBJ1-2; the D gene is possibly TRBD1 (6 bases). CDR1 is SGHTA and CDR2 is FQGNSA in the germline V gene. Trimming removed 5 bases from V and 0 bases from J, with 19 bases in between. This CDR3 spans 17 amino acids. The DNA of the CDR3 is TGTGCCAGCAGCAAATGGGTGGGGGCTATAGCTAACTATGGCTACACCTTC. It yields the protein CASSKWVGAIANYGYTF.

The rearrangement links TRBV7-2 to TRBJ1-5; 10 nucleotides align to TRBD1. The CDR3 sequence is 16 residues long. Per the germline V gene, CDR1 is SGHTA and CDR2 is FQGNSA. V was clipped by 5 bases and J by 0 bases; unmatched bases: 4. The CDR3 is CASSAGTGASNQPQHF. The CDR3 DNA reads as TGTGCCAGCAGCGCCGGGACAGGGGCTAGCAATCAGCCCCAGCATTTT.

The chain links TRBV10-1 to TRBJ2-3, with D possibly being TRBD2 (5 bases). From germline, CDR1 is WNHNN and CDR2 SYGVQD (reference sequence). The length of the CDR3 is 16 residues. Trimming took off 0 bases at V and 6 bases at J, with 16 bases between the two ends. CDR3 residues: CASSESALARTDTQYF. The CDR3 region has the DNA TGCGCCAGCAGTGAGTCTGCTCTAGCTAGGACGGATACGCAGTATTTT.

This clone has just a few counts. The chain links TRBV25-1 to TRBJ1-4; tentatively, D is TRBD1 (6 bases). The CDR3 consists of 15 residues. The germline CDR1 and CDR2 sequences are MGHDK and SYGVNS. V was cut by 2 bases and J by 4 bases, with 11 bases left in between. As DNA, the CDR3 is TGTGCCAGCAGTGAAGACAGGCAAGTTAATGAAAAACTGTTTTTT. Its translation is CASSEDRQVNEKLFF.

J is TRBJ1-4 and V is TRBV11-3; D ambiguous. CDR3 length: 13 residues. Germline CDR1 SGHNT, CDR2 YENEEA. V lost 8 bases and J 5 bases, leaving 12 bases between the germline ends. The CDR3 region has the DNA TGTGCCAGCGGGGTAGGGAGCAATGAAAAACTGTTTTTT. Its translation is CASGVGSNEKLFF. The full variable domain, with the rest looked up from reference TRBV11-3 and TRBJ1-4, is EAGVVQSPRYKIIEKKQPVAFWCNPISGHNTLYWYLQNLGQGPELLIRYENEEAVDDSQLPKDRFSAERLKGVDSTLKIQPAELGDSAVYLCASGVGSNEKLFFGSGTQLSVL.

The chain joins TRBV21-1 to TRBJ1-1; the D call in the table, TRBD1, was not verified against the DNA. TRBV21-1 has pseudogene status. This CDR3 is built from 11 residues. CDR3: CARQDDYEAFF. The CDR3 nucleotides read TGTGCCAGACAGGACGATTATGAAGCTTTCTTT.

This clone was detected once. The chain employs TRBV14 and TRBJ1-6, with a weak D call TRBD1 (5 bases). Between the trimmed V and J ends, which lost 4 bases and 8 bases, there was a span of 15 bases. This CDR3 contains 15 residues. Per the germline V gene, CDR1 is SGHDN and CDR2 is FVKESK. CDR3 nucleotides: TGTGCCAGCAGCCTGTCCGGGGGAATTTATTCACCCCTCCACTTT. It codes for CASSLSGGIYSPLHF.

The rearrangement joins TRBV6-2 or TRBV6-3 to TRBJ2-1; 16 nucleotides agree with TRBD2. The CDR3 sequence is 19 residues long. Germline loops: CDR1 MNHEY, CDR2 SVGEGT. V shed 2 bases and J 7 bases; nucleotides not matched to a gene: 11. CDR3: CASSYLSGTSGRAGNEQFF. The CDR3 region has the DNA TGTGCCAGCAGTTACCTATCCGGGACTAGCGGGAGGGCAGGGAATGAGCAGTTCTTC.

This clone was seen more than once but under ten times. J is TRBJ1-5 and V is TRBV6-5; TRBD1 might be the D (6 bases). Trimming stripped 4 bases from V and 6 bases from J, with 13 bases between. The germline V gene has CDR1 MNHEY and CDR2 SVGAGI. This CDR3 spans 14 amino acids. The CDR3 here is CASSFTGQGQPQHF. CDR3 DNA: TGTGCCAGCAGTTTCACAGGGCAGGGTCAGCCCCAGCATTTT.

The rearrangement joins TRBV27 to TRBJ2-7; D perhaps matches TRBD2 (5 bases). Germline CDR1 reads MNHEY; CDR2 reads SMNVEV (reference sequence). V shed 5 bases and J shed 3 bases, with 20 bases lying between them. The CDR3 loop spans 16 amino acids. CDR3 sequence (DNA): TGTGCCAGCAGTCCCTTTGCCCCGGGAACTTACTACGAGCAGTACTTC. This translates into CASSPFAPGTYYEQYF.

The chain links TRBV6-2 or TRBV6-3 to TRBJ2-5; D ambiguous. This CDR3 region has 15 residues. Germline V gene sequence: CDR1 MNHEY, CDR2 SVGEGT. V was shortened by 0 bases and J by 5 bases, with 13 bases between the two germline ends. The CDR3 loop reads CASSYSTGVWETQYF. Written as DNA, the CDR3 is TGTGCCAGCAGTTACTCGACTGGAGTGTGGGAGACCCAGTACTTC.

This chain uses TRBV28 with TRBJ2-7; 9 nucleotides match TRBD1. Germline V gives CDR1 MDHEN, CDR2 SYDVKM. This CDR3 has 16 residues. With V trimmed by 1 base and J by 1 base, 5 bases remained unmatched. The CDR3 loop reads CASSLFGTGYSYEQYF. The CDR3 DNA reads as TGTGCCAGCAGTTTATTTGGGACAGGGTATTCCTACGAGCAGTACTTC.

The V gene is TRBV18, the J gene TRBJ2-5; D gene uncertain. CDR3 size: 13 residues. Trimming pared 2 bases from V and 4 bases from J, leaving 8 bases between. CDR1 is KGHSH and CDR2 is LQKENI in the germline V gene. CDR3 sequence reads: CASSPDFGETQYF. The CDR3 DNA is TGTGCCAGCTCACCAGATTTCGGAGAGACCCAGTACTTC.

The J gene is TRBJ1-2, the V gene TRBV5-1; 9 bases line up with TRBD1. V dropped 4 bases and J dropped 5; count of bases not matched to a gene: 3. This CDR3 has 13 amino acids. The V gene's germline CDR1 is SGHRS and CDR2 YFSETQ. The CDR3 protein is CASSEGTGYGYTF. In DNA form, the CDR3 reads TGCGCCAGCAGCGAAGGGACAGGGTATGGCTACACCTTC. The full variable domain, in which reference TRBV5-1 and TRBJ1-2 provide the parts outside the CDR3, is KAGVTQTPRYLIKTRGQQVTLSCSPISGHRSVSWYQQTPGQGLQFLFEYFSETQRNKGNFPGRFSGRQFSNSRSEMNVSTLELGDSALYLCASSEGTGYGYTFGSGTRLTVV.

The gene calls are TRBV4-2 and TRBJ2-7; D perhaps matches TRBD2 (5 bases). Trimming pared 6 bases from V and 1 base from J, leaving 10 bases between. The CDR3 covers 13 residues. Germline-derived CDR1 and CDR2 are LGHNA and YNFKEQ. CDR3 nucleotide sequence: TGTGCCAGCAGACCTAGCAATTCCTACGAGCAGTACTTC. Residues: CASRPSNSYEQYF.

The gene calls are TRBV28 and TRBJ2-1, with 14 bases lining up with TRBD2. V lost 4 bases, J lost 7 bases, and 3 bases stayed unmatched. Germline CDR1 is MDHEN and CDR2 is SYDVKM. This CDR3 has 15 residues. CDR3 loop: CASSSTSGRGNEQFF. DNA for the CDR3: TGTGCCAGCAGTTCGACTAGCGGGAGGGGTAATGAGCAGTTCTTC.

This chain connects TRBV10-3 to TRBJ1-5; D possibly corresponds to TRBD1 (5 bases). The CDR3 totals 13 residues. V shed 9 bases and J shed 7 bases, with 16 bases lying between them. Germline CDR1 and CDR2: ENHRY and SYGVKD. The DNA for the CDR3 is TGTGCCATAGCCTCGGATCAGGGCCAGCCCCAGCATTTT. This encodes CAIASDQGQPQHF.